Each of the 28 T cell receptor beta chains below was sequenced from the same sample in a study of blood T cell repertoires in COVID-19. Data came from immunoSEQ multiplex PCR; TCRdb stores just in-frame clones and leaves some out. Of 75,000 to 95,000 clones in the sample, approximately 83% are singletons; the top ten hold approximately 6.8%. The sequenced material came from peripheral blood. The receptors were sampled from a man aged 60-69 years with acute or convalescent COVID-19.

V is TRBV4-1 and J is TRBJ1-5, with D maybe TRBD1 (6 bases). This CDR3 comprises 17 residues. V was cut by 6 bases and J by 4 bases, with 22 bases left in between. Germline CDR1 reads MGHRA; CDR2 reads YSYEKL. The CDR3 coding sequence is TGCGCCAGCAGTGATAATAAAGGACAGCGATTAAATCAGCCCCAGCATTTT. Translation gives CASSDNKGQRLNQPQHF.

The rearrangement links TRBV19 to TRBJ2-7, with unresolved D. Germline CDR1 is LNHDA and CDR2 is SQIVND (reference sequence). V was shortened by 5 bases and J by 2 bases, with 10 bases between the two germline ends. The CDR3 runs 13 residues. The CDR3 is CASSPTLTYEQYF. The CDR3 bases are TGTGCCAGTAGTCCCACTCTAACCTACGAGCAGTACTTC.

The chain carries TRBV4-3 and TRBJ2-2; D gene ambiguous. The germline CDR1 and CDR2 sequences are LGHNA and YSLEER. Trimming removed 0 bases at V and 5 bases at J, with 7 bases between. This CDR3 contains 14 residues. The CDR3 spells CASSQEIRTGELFF. The DNA for the CDR3 is TGCGCCAGCAGCCAAGAGATTCGGACCGGGGAGCTGTTTTTT.

The chain links TRBV7-9 to TRBJ2-7; 7 bases agree with TRBD1. V was pared by 5 bases and J by 3 bases, with 7 bases of the junction left unmatched. This CDR3 is built from 14 residues. CDR1 is SEHNR and CDR2 is FQNEAQ in the germline V gene (reference sequence). CDR3: CASSGDSFFYEQYF. CDR3 nucleotides: TGTGCCAGCAGCGGGGACAGTTTTTTCTACGAGCAGTACTTC.

The rearrangement uses TRBV5-1 and TRBJ2-3, with TRBD1 matching 7 bases. Germline V gives CDR1 SGHRS, CDR2 YFSETQ. The CDR3 covers 15 residues. J gave up 2 bases and V 0 bases, and 3 bases lay outside the gene matches. CDR3 residues: CASSLDRGNTDTQYF. Here the CDR3 DNA reads TGCGCCAGCAGCTTGGACAGGGGAAACACAGATACGCAGTATTTT.

Regarding this clone: The identical CDR3 is also encoded by other nucleotide sequences in the sample. This sequence joins TRBV10-3 and TRBJ1-1; weak D call: TRBD1 (5 bases). The CDR3 runs to 15 residues. V gave up 3 bases and J gave up 2 bases, with 13 bases separating them. Germline V CDR1 and CDR2: ENHRY, SYGVKD. CDR3: CAISEGVRGNTEAFF. As DNA, the CDR3 is TGTGCCATCAGTGAAGGGGTAAGGGGCAACACTGAAGCTTTCTTT.

This clone turned up a few times. V and J are TRBV5-6 and TRBJ2-1; TRBD2 is a possible D gene (6 bases). Trimming took off 2 bases at V and 6 bases at J, with 12 bases between the two ends. This CDR3 has 14 amino acids. Per germline, CDR1 SGHDT and CDR2 YYEEEE. The CDR3 sequence: CASSFGTAANEQFF. In DNA, the CDR3 is TGTGCCAGCAGCTTTGGGACTGCGGCCAATGAGCAGTTCTTC.

This clone turned up a few times. The rearrangement uses TRBV19 and TRBJ1-5; 8 bases are shared with TRBD1. This CDR3 is built from 18 residues. Trimming removed 6 bases from V and 5 bases from J; junction bases left unmatched: 18. Germline CDR1 LNHDA, CDR2 SQIVND (reference sequence). CDR3 coding DNA: TGTGCCAGTAGCGAGGATGGGGCAGGGGGCAAAATCTATCAGCCCCAGCATTTT. Its translation is CASSEDGAGGKIYQPQHF.

The rearrangement links TRBV27 to TRBJ2-2; the match to TRBD1 covers 8 bases. The CDR3 has 16 residues. Germline V gene sequence: CDR1 MNHEY, CDR2 SMNVEV (reference sequence). With V trimmed by 5 bases and J by 4 bases, 9 bases remained unmatched. The CDR3 region has the DNA TGTGCCAGCAGTCCCCCTGGACAGGGCCTCACCGGGGAGCTGTTTTTT. Translated: CASSPPGQGLTGELFF.

V and J are TRBV6-5 and TRBJ1-4; D gene uncertain. This CDR3 comprises 15 residues. Trimming cost V 0 bases and J 5 bases, with 10 bases left between them. Germline values: CDR1 MNHEY, CDR2 SVGAGI. This CDR3 is CASSYSGRQNEKLFF. The CDR3 bases are TGTGCCAGCAGTTACTCCGGCAGACAAAATGAAAAACTGTTTTTT.

The chain recombines TRBV6-5 with TRBJ2-5; D not resolved. CDR3 length equals 15 residues. Looked up from germline, CDR1 is MNHEY and CDR2 is SVGAGI. V was cut by 6 bases and J by 2 bases, with 16 bases left in between. DNA for the CDR3: TGTGCCAGCAGGACTTGGAACACGGGTCAAGAGACCCAGTACTTC. Translating gives CASRTWNTGQETQYF.

The V call is TRBV5-1, the J call TRBJ2-7; 12 nucleotides align to TRBD1. Germline V CDR1 and CDR2: SGHRS, YFSETQ. This CDR3 is built from 15 residues. The J segment lost 6 bases and the V segment lost 4 bases, leaving 8 bases of the junction unmatched. The CDR3 loop reads CASSTRDRGQGEQYF. CDR3 coding DNA: TGCGCCAGCAGCACCCGGGACAGGGGGCAAGGCGAGCAGTACTTC.

This chain links TRBV5-5 with TRBJ1-6, with 8 bases matching TRBD1. Germline loops: CDR1 SGHKS, CDR2 YYEKEE (reference sequence). J lost 7 bases, V lost 1 base, and 1 base had no gene match. This CDR3 contains 14 residues. The CDR3 is CASSLQGANSPLHF. The CDR3 DNA follows: TGTGCCAGCAGCTTGCAGGGGGCCAATTCACCCCTCCACTTT.

There are a few counts of this clone. The chain recombines TRBV6-5 with TRBJ1-2; D possibly corresponds to TRBD1 (6 bases). CDR1 is MNHEY and CDR2 is SVGAGI in the germline V gene. V was shortened by 4 bases and J by 3 bases, with 9 bases between the two germline ends. The CDR3 has 13 residues. CDR3 in DNA: TGTGCCAGCAGTTTAAGACAGGACTATGGCTACACCTTC. It translates to CASSLRQDYGYTF.

The rearrangement joins TRBV29-1 to TRBJ1-1; TRBD1 aligns across 9 bases. V shed 0 bases, J shed 0 bases, and the junction held 8 bases outside the gene matches. CDR1 is SQVTM and CDR2 is ANQGSEA in the germline V gene. The CDR3 is 17 residues long. This CDR3 reads CSVEDLRTGAMNTEAFF. CDR3 DNA sequence: TGCAGCGTTGAAGATCTCAGGACAGGGGCAATGAACACTGAAGCTTTCTTT.

The gene calls are TRBV24-1 and TRBJ2-3, with D possibly matching TRBD2 (5 bases). The V and J ends lost 4 bases and 4 bases respectively, with 8 bases between them. The CDR3 loop spans 13 amino acids. CDR1 and CDR2 from the germline V gene are KGHDR and SFDVKD. CDR3 region: CATSDPGADTQYF. The CDR3 region has the DNA TGTGCCACCAGTGACCCCGGGGCAGATACGCAGTATTTT.

The genes are TRBV7-8 and TRBJ2-1, with D tentatively TRBD2 (7 bases). V was trimmed by 1 base and J by 10 bases, leaving 20 bases between them. The CDR3 extends over 16 amino acids. Germline-derived CDR1 and CDR2 are SGHVS and FQNEAQ. The CDR3 here is CASSLGAGARVREQFF. CDR3 nucleotide sequence: TGTGCCAGCAGCTTAGGGGCGGGGGCCCGAGTGCGGGAGCAGTTCTTC.

CDR3 sequence: CATSDPNQGAYNEQFF. The CDR3 DNA is TGTGCCACCAGTGACCCCAATCAGGGGGCGTACAATGAGCAGTTCTTC. The genes are TRBV24-1 and TRBJ2-1, with 8 bases matching TRBD1. The CDR3 length is 16 residues. The germline V gene has CDR1 KGHDR and CDR2 SFDVKD. V lost 4 bases to trimming and J lost 4 bases; unmatched junction nucleotides: 8.

This clone came up once. This sequence joins TRBV7-2 and TRBJ2-7; no clear D gene. The V and J ends lost 1 base and 3 bases respectively, with 10 bases between them. CDR1 and CDR2 from the germline V gene are SGHTA and FQGNSA. This CDR3 spans 14 amino acids. The CDR3 coding sequence is TGTGCCAGCAGCTTAGGCAACAGTTACTACGAGCAGTACTTC. Translated, it gives CASSLGNSYYEQYF.

This chain connects TRBV5-6 to TRBJ1-6; D possibly corresponds to TRBD1 (5 bases). This CDR3 contains 13 residues. The V and J ends lost 4 bases and 15 bases respectively, with 17 bases between them. The germline V gene has CDR1 SGHDT and CDR2 YYEEEE. CDR3 sequence: CASSVGRDSHLHF. CDR3 bases: TGTGCCAGCAGCGTGGGACGGGATTCTCACCTCCACTTT.

The rearrangement joins TRBV19 to TRBJ2-2, with TRBD2 matching over 11 bases. CDR1 is LNHDA and CDR2 is SQIVND in the germline V gene (reference sequence). This CDR3 is built from 20 residues. V was clipped by 2 bases and J by 2 bases; unmatched bases: 13. This CDR3 reads CASSIRGGLAAPRNTGELFF. CDR3 in DNA: TGTGCCAGTAGTATACGTGGGGGACTAGCGGCTCCCCGCAACACCGGGGAGCTGTTTTTT.

This clone was seen just once. The V gene is TRBV7-2, the J gene TRBJ1-1; 8 bases are shared with TRBD1. The germline CDR1 and CDR2 sequences are SGHTA and FQGNSA. This CDR3 is built from 13 residues. With 7 bases clipped from V and 4 bases from J, the junction kept 5 bases outside the gene matches. Written as DNA, the CDR3 is TGTGCCAGCAACTACAGGGGGAGCACTGAAGCTTTCTTT. It codes for CASNYRGSTEAFF. The whole variable domain, remainder taken from reference TRBV7-2 and TRBJ1-1, is GAGVSQSPSNKVTEKGKDVELRCDPISGHTALYWYRQSLGQGLEFLIYFQGNSAPDKSGLPSDRFSAERTGGSVSTLTIQRTQQEDSAVYLCASNYRGSTEAFFGQGTRLTVV.

The chain has TRBV5-1 and TRBJ2-1; 9 nucleotides match TRBD2. Losses at the gene ends were 2 bases for V and 9 bases for J; bases not matched to a gene: 9. This CDR3 comprises 15 residues. Germline V CDR1 and CDR2: SGHRS, YFSETQ. The CDR3 spells CASSFAAGGPIEQFF. The DNA of the CDR3 is TGCGCCAGCAGCTTCGCCGCGGGGGGGCCGATTGAGCAGTTCTTC. The whole variable domain, filled in from reference TRBV5-1 and TRBJ2-1, reads KAGVTQTPRYLIKTRGQQVTLSCSPISGHRSVSWYQQTPGQGLQFLFEYFSETQRNKGNFPGRFSGRQFSNSRSEMNVSTLELGDSALYLCASSFAAGGPIEQFFGPGTRLTVL.

This chain uses TRBV24-1 with TRBJ1-1; tentatively, D is TRBD1 (5 bases). Germline CDR1 reads KGHDR; CDR2 reads SFDVKD. The V end was cut by 6 bases, the J end by 5 bases, with 12 bases between. The CDR3 is 13 residues long. CDR3 bases: TGTGCCACCAGTCAGGGTACTTGGACTGAAGCTTTCTTT. This gives the protein CATSQGTWTEAFF.

The chain uses TRBV27 and TRBJ1-5, with D possibly being TRBD1 (6 bases). This CDR3 is built from 17 residues. V was cut by 6 bases and J by 0 bases, with 18 bases left in between. CDR1 MNHEY and CDR2 SMNVEV come from the germline V gene (reference sequence). The CDR3 spells CASSPMPPGVSNQPQHF. As DNA, the CDR3 is TGTGCCAGCAGCCCTATGCCCCCAGGGGTTAGCAATCAGCCCCAGCATTTT.

This chain uses TRBV30 with TRBJ2-3; 9 bases line up with TRBD1. Germline assignment: CDR1 GTSNPN and CDR2 SVGIG (reference sequence). There are 13 residues in the CDR3. V was pared by 5 bases and J by 2 bases, with 2 bases of the junction left unmatched. CDR3 DNA sequence: TGTGCCTGGGAACAGGGGGCCACAGATACGCAGTATTTT. Translation gives CAWEQGATDTQYF.

J is TRBJ1-2 and V is TRBV6-5; no clear D. V lost 6 bases and J 1 base, leaving 9 bases between the germline ends. The CDR3 consists of 13 residues. CDR1 is MNHEY and CDR2 is SVGAGI in the germline V gene. In nucleotides, the CDR3 is TGTGCCAGCAGATTGACTTATAACTATGGCTACACCTTC. Its translation is CASRLTYNYGYTF.

The V call is TRBV7-8, the J call TRBJ2-2; D uncertain. The CDR3 totals 13 residues. V was clipped by 0 bases and J by 4 bases, with 3 bases between them. CDR1 is SGHVS, CDR2 FQNEAQ, per germline. The chain's CDR3 is CASSLAATGELFF. CDR3 DNA sequence: TGTGCCAGCAGCTTAGCAGCCACCGGGGAGCTGTTTTTT. Full variable domain (rest looked up from reference TRBV7-8 and TRBJ2-2): GAGVSQSPRYKVAKRGQDVALRCDPISGHVSLFWYQQALGQGPEFLTYFQNEAQLDKSGLPSDRFFAERPEGSVSTLKIQRTQQEDSAVYLCASSLAATGELFFGEGSRLTVL.